This T cell receptor (beta chain) was retrieved from a study of T cell responses to AZD1222 COVID-19 vaccine. General study findings and limits: Baseline testing showed seropositivity in only a handful of AZD1222 recipients. Clonal diversity was possibly underestimated; the donors were predominantly white British and more often female.

Profiling relied on immunoSEQ multiplex PCR, and the TCRdb table lists in-frame clones only, not all of them. Of about 160,000 clones listed, approximately 90% are singletons. The CDR3 spans 12 residues. Germline values: CDR1 MNHEY, CDR2 SVGAGI. V gave up 2 bases and J gave up 11 bases, with 13 bases separating them. In its sample, this clone was seen a few times. Its antigen is currently unknown. The chain uses TRBV6-5 and TRBJ2-7, with D perhaps TRBD1 (6 bases). This sequence originates from an adult who received the AZD1222 COVID-19 vaccine. The sequences come from peripheral blood, collected 28 days after the second AZD1222 dose. The CDR3 region has the DNA TGTGCCAGCAGTTACACACAGGGACCCAAGTACTTC. Its translation is CASSYTQGPKYF.